This TCR beta chain stems from a study of T cell responses to AZD1222 COVID-19 vaccine. On this clone itself: Its cognate antigen is unknown.

General observations from the study: Samples come after the peak T cell response, not at day 14. The span of vaccine-associated CD4 TCRs extended across spike, with dominance at 160-218 and 743-854. Once two AZD1222 doses were given, Spike-specific TCR breadth and depth went up.

The repertoire was sequenced with immunoSEQ multiplex PCR; TCRdb's copy has only in-frame clones and lacks some. Seen here are 80,000 or so clones, about 90% observed once, and the top ten hold approximately 1.6%. Per the germline V gene, CDR1 is SGHVS and CDR2 is FNYEAQ. CDR3 length: 16 amino acids. V was pared by 6 bases and J by 7 bases, with 19 bases between. The V and J genes are TRBV7-6 and TRBJ1-6, with D possibly matching TRBD1 (5 bases). The origin of this receptor is an adult in good health. The sample was peripheral blood, taken on day 0 of AZD1222 vaccination. The CDR3 bases are TGTGCCAGCAGGGTATTTAGGGGACTTGGGAATTCACCCCTCCACTTT. It encodes CASRVFRGLGNSPLHF.